This T cell receptor (beta chain) is from a study of CD8 T cells in Susac syndrome. Controls comprised healthy donors matched for age and sex. CDR3 length equals 12 residues. Germline CDR1 reads MNHEY; CDR2 reads SMNVEV (reference sequence). The V gene lost 4 bases and the J gene lost 6 bases, with 6 bases spanning the gap. With random hexamers, reverse transcription was performed on about 0.45 to 1 ug of RNA. An immunoSEQ multiplex PCR amplified TCR beta CDR3 over 54 Vbeta and 13 Jbeta. TCRdb re-called the immunoSEQ multiplex PCR reads with MiXCR, one entry per CDR3 protein. The sample lists about 90,000 distinct CDR3 sequences; approximately 92% were seen once.

J is TRBJ2-2 and V is TRBV27; D not resolved. Sequencing input: CD8+ T cells from PBMCs. The receptor was isolated from a human donor in good health. Written as DNA, the CDR3 is TGTGCCAGCAGTTCCCCCCCCGGGGAGCTGTTTTTT. Translation: CASSSPPGELFF.